The 32 T cell receptor beta chains below were found in one sample sequenced in a study of human versus mouse CDR3 diversity and MHC coevolution. Sequencing used immunoSEQ multiplex PCR; TCRdb keeps in-frame clones, though not all of them. The repertoire has around 74,000 clones, approximately 90% of them found once; the top ten carry about 0.14%. The material sequenced was naive CD4+ T cells from blood. Stated subset: CD45RO-negative CD62L-positive naive CD4 T cells. These receptors all stem from a person aged 25 to 69 in good health.

The chain is built from TRBV6-1 and TRBJ1-5; maybe TRBD1 (6 bases). The V end was cut by 5 bases, the J end by 4 bases, with 15 bases between. The CDR3 is made up of 15 amino acids. The germline CDR1 and CDR2 sequences are MNHNS and SASEGT. The DNA for the CDR3 is TGTGCCAGCAGTTTCGACAGGCTGGGGAATCAGCCCCAGCATTTT. Its protein is CASSFDRLGNQPQHF.

V gene TRBV9 combines with J gene TRBJ2-1, with TRBD2 matching 9 bases. Per germline, CDR1 SGDLS and CDR2 YYNGEE. The CDR3 is 17 residues long. Losses at the gene ends were 4 bases for V and 2 bases for J; bases not matched to a gene: 10. CDR3 protein: CASSPVGGGRAYNEQFF. The CDR3 DNA reads TGTGCCAGCAGCCCCGTAGGCGGCGGGAGGGCCTACAATGAGCAGTTCTTC.

The rearrangement uses TRBV5-1 and TRBJ2-3; 7 nucleotides match TRBD1. Germline assignment: CDR1 SGHRS and CDR2 YFSETQ. The CDR3 runs to 16 residues. After removal of 3 bases from V and 2 bases from J, the junction contained 9 bases not matched to a gene. The CDR3 reads CASSSTRTGNTDTQYF. The CDR3 coding sequence is TGCGCCAGCAGCTCGACTCGGACAGGTAACACAGATACGCAGTATTTT.

The chain has TRBV18 and TRBJ2-7; 8 bases are a match to TRBD2. Per the germline V gene, CDR1 is KGHSH and CDR2 is LQKENI. J lost 4 bases, V lost 1 base, and 15 bases had no gene match. The CDR3 spans 18 residues. The CDR3 nucleotides are TGTGCCAGCTCACCACTTCCCGGAGTCGCGGGAGGACAATACGAGCAGTACTTC. This gives the protein CASSPLPGVAGGQYEQYF.

The CDR3 DNA reads as TGCGCCAGCAGCTTGGAGGGGGTCGGCTACACCTTC. Its translation is CASSLEGVGYTF. This chain uses TRBV5-1 with TRBJ1-2, with D maybe TRBD1 (6 bases). The V end was cut by 0 bases, the J end by 8 bases, with 8 bases between. CDR3 length: 12 residues. Germline CDR1 reads SGHRS; CDR2 reads YFSETQ.

The genes are TRBV6-4 and TRBJ1-3; the D gene is possibly TRBD1 (5 bases). The CDR3 consists of 15 residues. V dropped 7 bases and J dropped 3 bases, with 16 bases sitting between them. Germline-derived CDR1 and CDR2 are MRHNA and SNTAGT. CDR3 region: CASTRTPRNGNTIYF. CDR3 DNA sequence: TGTGCCAGCACCCGGACACCCCGTAATGGAAACACCATATATTTT.

The chain employs TRBV11-2 and TRBJ2-2; possible D gene TRBD1, 6 bases. The CDR3 extends over 14 amino acids. CDR1 and CDR2 (germline): SGHAT, FQNNGV. The CDR3: CAGAGAANTGELFF. The CDR3 nucleotides are TGTGCTGGGGCAGGGGCGGCGAACACCGGGGAGCTGTTTTTT.

The chain employs TRBV6-1 and TRBJ2-5; 8 nucleotides line up with TRBD1. This CDR3 contains 14 residues. Per the germline V gene, CDR1 is MNHNS and CDR2 is SASEGT. With V trimmed by 8 bases and J by 6 bases, 11 bases remained unmatched. The CDR3 reads CASVDRGFGKTQYF. CDR3 coding DNA: TGTGCCAGCGTAGACAGGGGATTCGGGAAGACCCAGTACTTC.

The rearrangement joins TRBV27 to TRBJ1-1, with 7 bases matching TRBD1. The CDR3 has 15 residues. Germline V lookup: CDR1 MNHEY, CDR2 SMNVEV (reference sequence). The ends lost 2 bases at V and 1 base at J; junction bases unmatched: 4. The DNA for the CDR3 is TGTGCCAGCAGTTTAACATACAGGGGGAACACTGAAGCTTTCTTT. Protein sequence: CASSLTYRGNTEAFF.

The rearrangement links TRBV19 to TRBJ2-5, with a tentative D call TRBD2 (6 bases). Trimming pared 6 bases from V and 5 bases from J, leaving 16 bases between. Germline V lookup: CDR1 LNHDA, CDR2 SQIVND (reference sequence). The CDR3 covers 14 residues. The chain's CDR3 is CASRSGGGGETQYF. The DNA of the CDR3 is TGTGCCAGTAGGTCCGGGGGAGGAGGTGAGACCCAGTACTTC.

The V and J genes are TRBV11-2 and TRBJ2-3; no clear D. The length of the CDR3 is 12 residues. In germline, CDR1 is SGHAT, CDR2 FQNNGV. With 4 bases removed from V and 5 bases from J, the gap between germline ends came to 7 bases. Here the CDR3 reads CASSSPVDTQYF. For the CDR3, the DNA is TGTGCCAGCAGCTCACCAGTAGATACGCAGTATTTT.

The CDR3 coding sequence is TGCGCCAGCAGCGACAGCCCAAGCTCCTACGAGCAGTACTTC. It is translated as CASSDSPSSYEQYF. The chain links TRBV10-1 to TRBJ2-5, with TRBD1 as a possible D gene (5 bases). The J call may be incorrect, as the DNA end agrees better with TRBJ2-7. The CDR3 totals 14 residues. The germline V gene has CDR1 WNHNN and CDR2 SYGVQD (reference sequence).

V usage is TRBV18 and J usage is TRBJ2-5, with no clear D. This CDR3 has 12 residues. Trimming took off 4 bases at V and 2 bases at J, with 5 bases between the two ends. The germline V gene encodes CDR1 KGHSH and CDR2 LQKENI. The CDR3 here is CASSLNQETQYF. The CDR3 DNA reads as TGTGCCAGCTCACTTAATCAAGAGACCCAGTACTTC.

The rearrangement uses TRBV6-1 and TRBJ1-1, with TRBD1 identical over 10 bases. CDR3 length equals 15 residues. V lost 1 base to trimming and J lost 3 bases; unmatched junction nucleotides: 2. CDR1 MNHNS and CDR2 SASEGT come from the germline V gene. CDR3 sequence (DNA): TGTGCCAGCAGTGAAGGGGACAGGGGTTACACTGAAGCTTTCTTT. Its protein is CASSEGDRGYTEAFF.

The rearrangement links TRBV4-2 to TRBJ2-7; D unclear. Between the trimmed V and J ends, which lost 0 bases and 1 base, there was a span of 7 bases. The germline V gene encodes CDR1 LGHNA and CDR2 YNFKEQ. The CDR3 sequence is 14 residues long. CDR3 sequence reads: CASSQDRVSYEQYF. DNA for the CDR3: TGTGCCAGCAGCCAAGATCGGGTTTCCTACGAGCAGTACTTC.

This clone appeared once. This chain joins TRBV4-2 and TRBJ2-7, with 7 bases fitting TRBD2. Germline V lookup: CDR1 LGHNA, CDR2 YNFKEQ. CDR3 length: 14 amino acids. The V segment lost 0 bases and the J segment 4 bases; nucleotides outside the gene matches: 3. CDR3 coding DNA: TGTGCCAGCAGCCAAGAGAGCGGGAATTACGAGCAGTACTTC. It translates to CASSQESGNYEQYF.

The chain employs TRBV19 and TRBJ2-3; tentatively, D is TRBD1 (5 bases). The V and J ends lost 7 bases and 0 bases respectively, with 14 bases between them. The CDR3 covers 15 residues. Germline lookup yields CDR1 LNHDA and CDR2 SQIVND (reference sequence). The CDR3 DNA sequence: TGTGCCAGTACGCCAGGGCAATTGAGCACAGATACGCAGTATTTT. Protein: CASTPGQLSTDTQYF.

The chain couples TRBV7-9 to TRBJ1-3; 10 bases align to TRBD1. The CDR3 runs 14 residues. The J segment lost 2 bases and the V segment lost 7 bases, leaving 2 bases of the junction unmatched. In germline, CDR1 is SEHNR, CDR2 FQNEAQ (reference sequence). The CDR3 loop reads CASIGTGAGNTIYF. The CDR3 DNA reads as TGTGCCAGCATCGGGACAGGGGCTGGAAACACCATATATTTT. Full variable domain (outside the CDR3, taken from reference TRBV7-9 and TRBJ1-3): DTGVSQNPRHKITKRGQNVTFRCDPISEHNRLYWYRQTLGQGPEFLTYFQNEAQLEKSRLLSDRFSAERPKGSFSTLEIQRTEQGDSAMYLCASIGTGAGNTIYFGEGSWLTVV.

The chain couples TRBV11-2 to TRBJ2-7, with 9 nucleotides matching TRBD1. This CDR3 is 14 amino acids long. The V gene's germline CDR1 is SGHAT and CDR2 FQNNGV. V dropped 3 bases and J dropped 3; count of bases not matched to a gene: 3. CDR3 DNA sequence: TGTGCCAGCAGCTTTTCGGGACAGGGCTACGAGCAGTACTTC. It is translated as CASSFSGQGYEQYF.

The chain is built from TRBV30 and TRBJ2-3; maybe TRBD2 (5 bases). Germline CDR1 reads GTSNPN; CDR2 reads SVGIG (reference sequence). With 5 bases removed from V and 9 bases from J, the gap between germline ends came to 12 bases. This CDR3 has 11 residues. The CDR3, as DNA: TGTGCCTGGGGACCGGGAAACACGCAGTATTTT. Translation: CAWGPGNTQYF. The whole variable domain, filled in from reference TRBV30 and TRBJ2-3, reads SQTIHQWPATLVQPVGSPLSLECTVEGTSNPNLYWYRQAAGRGLQLLFYSVGIGQISSEVPQNLSASRPQDRQFILSSKKLLLSDSGFYLCAWGPGNTQYFGPGTRLTVL.

V gene TRBV4-2 combines with J gene TRBJ2-7, with a possible D match to TRBD2 (6 bases). The V gene's germline CDR1 is LGHNA and CDR2 YNFKEQ. V was clipped by 4 bases and J by 2 bases, with 18 bases between them. The length of the CDR3 is 16 residues. As DNA, the CDR3 is TGTGCCAGCAGCCCGGAGGGTAGCGGATCTCCCTACGAGCAGTACTTC. Amino acid sequence: CASSPEGSGSPYEQYF.

This chain joins TRBV7-9 and TRBJ1-4; D is unresolved. Between the trimmed V and J ends, which lost 5 bases and 4 bases, there was a span of 11 bases. The CDR3 spans 14 residues. Germline CDR1 reads SEHNR; CDR2 reads FQNEAQ (reference sequence). CDR3 residues: CASSPERVNEKLFF. In DNA form, the CDR3 reads TGTGCCAGCAGCCCGGAGAGGGTTAATGAAAAACTGTTTTTT.

In DNA, the CDR3 is TGTGCCAGCAGCGAAGACAGGGGGACGCCTAATGAAAAACTGTTTTTT. Amino acid sequence: CASSEDRGTPNEKLFF. This chain joins TRBV7-9 and TRBJ1-4; 9 nucleotides match TRBD1. This CDR3 region has 16 residues. Per germline, CDR1 SEHNR and CDR2 FQNEAQ (reference sequence). The V gene end was trimmed by 5 bases and the J gene end by 3 bases; junction bases not matched to a gene: 7.

The J gene is TRBJ1-5, the V gene TRBV23-1, with 10 bases aligning to TRBD1. TRBV23-1 is reported as an ORF; its role is uncertain. This CDR3 comprises 18 residues. The V and J ends lost 3 bases and 4 bases, in that order; junction bases with no gene match: 12. The CDR3 reads CASSHPNSRDRGNQPQHF. In DNA form, the CDR3 reads TGCGCCAGCAGTCATCCAAATTCCCGGGACAGGGGTAATCAGCCCCAGCATTTT.

The chain couples TRBV11-2 to TRBJ2-3; 10 bases agree with TRBD2. Unmatched junction bases numbered 6, after V lost 5 bases and J lost 1 base. Germline CDR1 and CDR2: SGHAT and FQNNGV. CDR3 size: 16 residues. For the CDR3, the DNA is TGTGCCAGCAGCCCCCGGACTAGCGGTGGCACAGATACGCAGTATTTT. It specifies CASSPRTSGGTDTQYF.

A single count supports this clone. The rearrangement joins TRBV7-9 to TRBJ2-4; 9 bases line up with TRBD1. Germline CDR1 reads SEHNR; CDR2 reads FQNEAQ (reference sequence). There are 17 residues in the CDR3. Trimming removed 4 bases from V and 3 bases from J; junction bases left unmatched: 10. The CDR3 here is CASSSTGGFGGKNIQYF. CDR3 coding DNA: TGTGCCAGCAGCTCGACAGGGGGATTTGGTGGCAAAAACATTCAGTACTTC.

The rearrangement uses TRBV14 and TRBJ2-3; a weak D match, TRBD2 (6 bases). The CDR3 sequence is 16 residues long. In germline, CDR1 is SGHDN, CDR2 FVKESK. Trimming pared 2 bases from V and 4 bases from J, leaving 16 bases between. CDR3 residues: CASSQTSEGFSDTQYF. The CDR3 region has the DNA TGTGCCAGCAGCCAAACGTCGGAGGGGTTCTCAGATACGCAGTATTTT.

The rearrangement joins TRBV5-6 to TRBJ2-3; 8 nucleotides match TRBD1. The V gene end was trimmed by 6 bases and the J gene end by 6 bases; junction bases not matched to a gene: 6. The germline V gene encodes CDR1 SGHDT and CDR2 YYEEEE. The CDR3 length is 13 residues. In DNA form, the CDR3 reads TGTGCCAGCAACACGCAGGGGGCGGATACGCAGTATTTT. Protein: CASNTQGADTQYF. Using reference TRBV5-6 and TRBJ2-3 for the parts outside the CDR3, the full variable domain is DAGVTQSPTHLIKTRGQQVTLRCSPKSGHDTVSWYQQALGQGPQFIFQYYEEEERQRGNFPDRFSGHQFPNYSSELNVNALLLGDSALYLCASNTQGADTQYFGPGTRLTVL.

This rearrangement joins TRBV5-1 to TRBJ2-7; 9 bases line up with TRBD2. CDR1 and CDR2 from the germline V gene are SGHRS and YFSETQ. The junction had 1 base not matched to a gene; V was cut back by 5 bases and J by 1 base. The CDR3 runs 13 residues. CDR3 region: CASRTSGSYEQYF. Written as DNA, the CDR3 is TGCGCCAGCAGGACTAGCGGTTCCTACGAGCAGTACTTC. The variable domain in full, with the rest retrieved from reference TRBV5-1 and TRBJ2-7, is KAGVTQTPRYLIKTRGQQVTLSCSPISGHRSVSWYQQTPGQGLQFLFEYFSETQRNKGNFPGRFSGRQFSNSRSEMNVSTLELGDSALYLCASRTSGSYEQYFGPGTRLTVT.

The chain has TRBV2 and TRBJ2-1; possible D gene TRBD1, 5 bases. Per germline, CDR1 SNHLY and CDR2 FYNNEI. The CDR3 extends over 12 amino acids. The germline V and J ends were trimmed by 11 bases and 8 bases, with 16 bases remaining between them. Here the CDR3 reads CAVGAGLDEQFF. The DNA of the CDR3 is TGTGCCGTTGGGGCAGGGCTAGATGAGCAGTTCTTC. Supplemented by reference TRBV2 and TRBJ2-1, the full variable domain reads EPEVTQTPSHQVTQMGQEVILRCVPISNHLYFYWYRQILGQKVEFLVSFYNNEISEKSEIFDDQFSVERPDGSNFTLKIRSTKLEDSAMYFCAVGAGLDEQFFGPGTRLTVL.

This chain links TRBV5-5 with TRBJ1-4; TRBD1 matches 9 bases. Germline V gives CDR1 SGHKS, CDR2 YYEKEE (reference sequence). This CDR3 has 15 amino acids. Unmatched junction bases numbered 9, after V lost 4 bases and J lost 8 bases. The CDR3 protein is CASSTGTGRGEKLFF. The CDR3 DNA reads as TGTGCCAGCAGCACTGGGACAGGGAGGGGGGAAAAACTGTTTTTT.

The chain is built from TRBV6-4 and TRBJ2-1; a weak D match, TRBD1 (6 bases). V was trimmed by 6 bases and J by 4 bases, leaving 13 bases between them. Per germline, CDR1 MRHNA and CDR2 SNTAGT. The CDR3 runs 14 residues. The CDR3 sequence is CASSARGQYNEQFF. The DNA for the CDR3 is TGTGCCAGCAGCGCACGCGGACAGTACAATGAGCAGTTCTTC.